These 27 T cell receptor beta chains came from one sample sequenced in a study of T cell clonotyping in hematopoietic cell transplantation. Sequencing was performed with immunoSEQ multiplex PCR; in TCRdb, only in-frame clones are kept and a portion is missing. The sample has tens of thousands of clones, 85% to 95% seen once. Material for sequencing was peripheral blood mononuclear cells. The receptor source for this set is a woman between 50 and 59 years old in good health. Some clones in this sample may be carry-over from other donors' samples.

The CDR3 protein is CARGGVREQYF. The DNA of the CDR3 is TGTGCCAGAGGGGGGGTCCGCGAGCAGTACTTC. This chain connects TRBV6-5 to TRBJ2-7, with a tentative D call TRBD2 (7 bases). The V end lost 9 bases, the J end lost 6 bases, and 12 bases lay between the germline ends. Germline CDR1 and CDR2: MNHEY and SVGAGI. This CDR3 comprises 11 residues.

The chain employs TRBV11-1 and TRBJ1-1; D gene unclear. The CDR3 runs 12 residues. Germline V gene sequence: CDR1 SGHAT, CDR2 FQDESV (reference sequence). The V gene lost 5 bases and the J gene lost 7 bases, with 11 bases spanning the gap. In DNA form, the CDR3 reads TGTGCCAGCAGCCGCCCACCGGGTGAAGCTTTCTTT. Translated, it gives CASSRPPGEAFF.

The CDR3: CSVGTGGESGYTF. CDR3 nucleotide sequence: TGCAGCGTCGGGACAGGGGGCGAAAGTGGCTACACCTTC. This chain links TRBV29-1 with TRBJ1-2; 12 bases align to TRBD1. Looked up from germline, CDR1 is SQVTM and CDR2 is ANQGSEA. CDR3 size: 13 residues. V shed 6 bases and J 7 bases; nucleotides not matched to a gene: 6.

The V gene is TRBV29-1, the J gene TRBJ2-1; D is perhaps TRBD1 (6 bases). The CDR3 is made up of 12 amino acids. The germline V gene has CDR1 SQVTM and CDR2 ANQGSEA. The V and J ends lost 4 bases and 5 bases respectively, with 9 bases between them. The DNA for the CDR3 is TGCAGCGTTGGGGGGCCGGACAATGAGCAGTTCTTC. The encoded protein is CSVGGPDNEQFF.

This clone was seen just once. CDR3 loop: CAWSVGDRSYNSPLHF. Here the CDR3 DNA reads TGTGCCTGGAGTGTAGGGGACAGGTCATATAATTCACCCCTCCACTTT. The chain has TRBV30 and TRBJ1-6, with 8 bases aligning to TRBD1. Looked up from germline, CDR1 is GTSNPN and CDR2 is SVGIG (reference sequence). The CDR3 has 16 residues. V shed 0 bases, J shed 4 bases, and the junction held 5 bases outside the gene matches.

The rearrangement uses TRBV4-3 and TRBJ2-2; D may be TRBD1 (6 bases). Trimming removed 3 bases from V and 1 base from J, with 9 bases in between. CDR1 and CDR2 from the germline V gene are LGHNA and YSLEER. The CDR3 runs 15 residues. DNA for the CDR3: TGCGCCAGCAGCCAGGGGACAATGAACACCGGGGAGCTGTTTTTT. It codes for CASSQGTMNTGELFF.

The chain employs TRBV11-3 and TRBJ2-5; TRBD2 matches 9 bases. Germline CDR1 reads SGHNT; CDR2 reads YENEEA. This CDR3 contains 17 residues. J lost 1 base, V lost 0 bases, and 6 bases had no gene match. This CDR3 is CASSLEILAGSQETQYF. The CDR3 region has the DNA TGTGCCAGCAGCTTAGAGATCCTAGCGGGGTCCCAAGAGACCCAGTACTTC.

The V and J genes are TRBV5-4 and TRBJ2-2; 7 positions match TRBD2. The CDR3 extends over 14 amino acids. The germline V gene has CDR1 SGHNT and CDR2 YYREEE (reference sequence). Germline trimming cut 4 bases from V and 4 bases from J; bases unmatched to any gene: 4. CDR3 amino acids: CASSLTSRTGELFF. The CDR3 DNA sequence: TGTGCCAGCAGCCTGACTAGCCGCACCGGGGAGCTGTTTTTT.

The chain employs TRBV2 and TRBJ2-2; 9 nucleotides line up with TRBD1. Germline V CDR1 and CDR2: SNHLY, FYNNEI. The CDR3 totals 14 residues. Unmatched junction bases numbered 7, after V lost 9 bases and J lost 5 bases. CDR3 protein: CASRDRVWTGELFF. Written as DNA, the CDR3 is TGTGCCAGTAGGGACAGGGTCTGGACCGGGGAGCTGTTTTTT.

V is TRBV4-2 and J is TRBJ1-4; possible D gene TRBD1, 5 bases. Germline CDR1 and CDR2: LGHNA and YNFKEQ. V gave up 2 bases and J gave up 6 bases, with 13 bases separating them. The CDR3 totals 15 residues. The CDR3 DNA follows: TGTGCCAGCAGCCAATCAACAGGAGAGGATGAAAAACTGTTTTTT. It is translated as CASSQSTGEDEKLFF.

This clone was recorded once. For the CDR3, the DNA is TGTGCCAGTAGTGTGGACTTTAACAACTATGGCTACACCTTC. Translating it yields CASSVDFNNYGYTF. The V gene is TRBV19, the J gene TRBJ1-2, with D hard to call. The CDR3 totals 14 residues. V gave up 5 bases and J gave up 2 bases, with 12 bases separating them. Germline loops: CDR1 LNHDA, CDR2 SQIVND (reference sequence). The full variable domain, in which reference TRBV19 and TRBJ1-2 provide the parts outside the CDR3, is DGGITQSPKYLFRKEGQNVTLSCEQNLNHDAMYWYRQDPGQGLRLIYYSQIVNDFQKGDIAEGYSVSREKKESFPLTVTSAQKNPTAFYLCASSVDFNNYGYTFGSGTRLTVV.

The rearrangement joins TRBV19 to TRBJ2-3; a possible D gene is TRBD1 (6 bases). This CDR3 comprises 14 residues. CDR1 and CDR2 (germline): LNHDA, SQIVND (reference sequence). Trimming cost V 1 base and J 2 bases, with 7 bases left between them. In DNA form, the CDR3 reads TGTGCCAGTAGTATAGGACAGGACACAGATACGCAGTATTTT. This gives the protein CASSIGQDTDTQYF.

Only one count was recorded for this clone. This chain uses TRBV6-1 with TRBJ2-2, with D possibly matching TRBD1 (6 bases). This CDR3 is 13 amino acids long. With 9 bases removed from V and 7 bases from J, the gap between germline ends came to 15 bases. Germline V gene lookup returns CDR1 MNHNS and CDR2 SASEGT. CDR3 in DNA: TGTGCCAGTAAGAACAGGGAAATCGGGGAGCTGTTTTTT. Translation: CASKNREIGELFF.

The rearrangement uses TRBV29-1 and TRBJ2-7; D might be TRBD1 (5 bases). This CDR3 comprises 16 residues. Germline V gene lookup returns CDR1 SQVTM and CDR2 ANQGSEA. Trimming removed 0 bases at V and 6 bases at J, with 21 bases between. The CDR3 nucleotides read TGCAGCGTTGAAGACAGCTCTGACCGGGCAGGGTCCGAGCAGTACTTC. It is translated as CSVEDSSDRAGSEQYF.

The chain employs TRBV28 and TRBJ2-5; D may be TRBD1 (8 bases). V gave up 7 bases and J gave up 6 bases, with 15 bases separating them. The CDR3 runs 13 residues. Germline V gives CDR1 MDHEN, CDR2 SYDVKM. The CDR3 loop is CASTRQGTKTQYF. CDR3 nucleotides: TGTGCCAGCACCCGACAGGGGACTAAGACCCAGTACTTC.

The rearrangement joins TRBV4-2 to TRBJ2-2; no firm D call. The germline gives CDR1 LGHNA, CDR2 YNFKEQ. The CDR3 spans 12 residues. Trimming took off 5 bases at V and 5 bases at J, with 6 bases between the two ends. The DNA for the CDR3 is TGTGCCAGCAGCGATAAAACCGGGGAGCTGTTTTTT. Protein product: CASSDKTGELFF.

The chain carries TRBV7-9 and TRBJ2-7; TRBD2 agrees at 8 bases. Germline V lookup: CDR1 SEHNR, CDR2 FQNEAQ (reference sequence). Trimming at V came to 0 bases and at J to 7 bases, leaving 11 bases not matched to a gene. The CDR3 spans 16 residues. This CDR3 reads CASSLARGLVPEEQYF. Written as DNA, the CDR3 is TGTGCCAGCAGCTTAGCGCGGGGACTAGTGCCGGAAGAGCAGTACTTC.

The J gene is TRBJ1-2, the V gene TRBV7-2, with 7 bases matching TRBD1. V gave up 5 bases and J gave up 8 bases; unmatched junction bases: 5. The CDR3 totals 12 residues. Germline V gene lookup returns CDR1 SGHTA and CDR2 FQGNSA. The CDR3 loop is CASSLTGRGYTF. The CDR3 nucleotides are TGTGCCAGCAGCCTGACAGGGCGAGGCTACACCTTC.

The CDR3 loop reads CASSEAQGTYGYTF. DNA for the CDR3: TGTGCCAGCAGTGAAGCGCAGGGGACCTATGGCTACACCTTC. The V and J genes are TRBV2 and TRBJ1-2; a possible D gene is TRBD1 (6 bases). Germline V gene lookup returns CDR1 SNHLY and CDR2 FYNNEI. The CDR3 consists of 14 residues. Between the trimmed V and J ends, which lost 0 bases and 4 bases, there was a span of 9 bases.

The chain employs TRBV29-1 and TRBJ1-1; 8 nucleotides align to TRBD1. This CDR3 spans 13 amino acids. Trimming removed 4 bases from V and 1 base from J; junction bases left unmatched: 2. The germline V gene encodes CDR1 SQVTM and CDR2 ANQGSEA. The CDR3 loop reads CSVATGGNTEAFF. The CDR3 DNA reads TGCAGCGTTGCCACAGGGGGGAACACTGAAGCTTTCTTT.

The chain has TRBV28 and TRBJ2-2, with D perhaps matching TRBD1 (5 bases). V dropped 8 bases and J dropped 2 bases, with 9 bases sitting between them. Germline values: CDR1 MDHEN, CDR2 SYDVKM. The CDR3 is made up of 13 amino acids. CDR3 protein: CASRRANTGELFF. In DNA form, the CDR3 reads TGTGCCAGCCGCAGGGCCAACACCGGGGAGCTGTTTTTT.

CDR3 nucleotides: TGTGCCAGCAGCGTACAGGGGGTCCTAACCGGGGAGCTGTTTTTT. This translates into CASSVQGVLTGELFF. V and J are TRBV5-6 and TRBJ2-2, with 8 bases matching TRBD1. CDR3 length: 15 amino acids. Unmatched junction bases numbered 7, after V lost 4 bases and J lost 5 bases. In germline, CDR1 is SGHDT, CDR2 YYEEEE. The complete variable domain, with remaining parts taken from reference TRBV5-6 and TRBJ2-2, reads DAGVTQSPTHLIKTRGQQVTLRCSPKSGHDTVSWYQQALGQGPQFIFQYYEEEERQRGNFPDRFSGHQFPNYSSELNVNALLLGDSALYLCASSVQGVLTGELFFGEGSRLTVL.

The CDR3 here is CASSQDFGGSTYEQYF. The CDR3 DNA sequence: TGCGCCAGCAGCCAAGATTTCGGGGGGTCGACCTACGAGCAGTACTTC. The genes are TRBV4-1 and TRBJ2-7; 7 bases are a match to TRBD2. The CDR3 runs to 16 residues. Germline trimming cut 0 bases from V and 2 bases from J; bases unmatched to any gene: 7. Germline CDR1 and CDR2: MGHRA and YSYEKL.

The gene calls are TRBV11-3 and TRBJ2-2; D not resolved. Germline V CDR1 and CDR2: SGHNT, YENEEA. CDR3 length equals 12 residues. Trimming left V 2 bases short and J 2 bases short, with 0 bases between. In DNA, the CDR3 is TGTGCCAGCAGCTTAAACACCGGGGAGCTGTTTTTT. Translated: CASSLNTGELFF.

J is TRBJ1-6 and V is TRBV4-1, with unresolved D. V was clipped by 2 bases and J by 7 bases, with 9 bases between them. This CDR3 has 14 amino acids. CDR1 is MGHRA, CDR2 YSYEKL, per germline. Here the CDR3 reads CASSQSAGNSPLHF. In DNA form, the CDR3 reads TGCGCCAGCAGCCAATCTGCTGGAAATTCACCCCTCCACTTT.

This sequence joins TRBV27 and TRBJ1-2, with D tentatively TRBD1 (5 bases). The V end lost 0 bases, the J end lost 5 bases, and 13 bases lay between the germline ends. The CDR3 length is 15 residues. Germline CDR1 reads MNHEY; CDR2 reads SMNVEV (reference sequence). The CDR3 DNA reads TGTGCCAGCAGTTTATCGACGGGGCCAGGGTATGGCTACACCTTC. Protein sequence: CASSLSTGPGYGYTF.

CDR3 region: CASSIREGSQFF. DNA of the CDR3: TGTGCCAGTAGTATCCGAGAGGGATCTCAGTTCTTC. J is TRBJ2-1 and V is TRBV19, with D perhaps matching TRBD2 (5 bases). Trimming took off 3 bases at V and 13 bases at J, with 13 bases between the two ends. The CDR3 loop spans 12 amino acids. CDR1 LNHDA and CDR2 SQIVND come from the germline V gene (reference sequence).